The 24 T cell receptor beta chains reported below all come from one sample, sequenced in a study of shared clonotypes between healthy human individuals. CD45RO-negative cells were positively selected for CCR7, leaving out terminally differentiated effector memory CD45RA+ cells. Profiled with immunoSEQ multiplex PCR; TCRdb holds only in-frame clones, not every one. The data contain around 2,000,000 clones, about 95% of them singletons. Sequenced: naive CD8+ T cells sorted from blood. These receptors were collected from a man aged 18 to 29 in good health.

The chain is built from TRBV5-4 and TRBJ1-1; D perhaps matches TRBD1 (6 bases). The CDR3 spans 13 residues. Germline CDR1 and CDR2: SGHNT and YYREEE (reference sequence). V shed 2 bases and J shed 4 bases, with 9 bases lying between them. Here the CDR3 reads CASSFSGATEAFF. CDR3 sequence (DNA): TGTGCCAGCAGCTTTTCGGGGGCCACTGAAGCTTTCTTT.

The chain is built from TRBV27 and TRBJ2-3; the match to TRBD2 covers 8 bases. This CDR3 spans 16 amino acids. V lost 7 bases, J lost 6 bases, and 15 bases stayed unmatched. Germline lookup yields CDR1 MNHEY and CDR2 SMNVEV (reference sequence). The CDR3 reads CASTSGPGGAHDTQYF. Written as DNA, the CDR3 is TGTGCCAGCACTTCCGGCCCCGGGGGGGCACACGATACGCAGTATTTT.

The V gene is TRBV6-6, the J gene TRBJ1-1, with TRBD1 matching over 8 bases. This CDR3 spans 15 amino acids. Per the germline V gene, CDR1 is MNHNY and CDR2 is SVGAGI (reference sequence). V shed 5 bases, J shed 3 bases, and the junction held 8 bases outside the gene matches. CDR3 coding DNA: TGTGCCAGCAGTACTTCAACAGGGGGTTACACTGAAGCTTTCTTT. This gives the protein CASSTSTGGYTEAFF.

This sequence joins TRBV14 and TRBJ2-3; TRBD2 matches 13 bases. The germline V gene encodes CDR1 SGHDN and CDR2 FVKESK. The CDR3 loop spans 19 amino acids. The J segment lost 2 bases and the V segment lost 0 bases, leaving 8 bases of the junction unmatched. CDR3 sequence reads: CASSQELLAGGTITDTQYF. CDR3 coding DNA: TGTGCCAGCAGCCAAGAACTACTAGCGGGGGGGACTATCACAGATACGCAGTATTTT. Full variable domain (missing parts from reference TRBV14 and TRBJ2-3): EAGVTQFPSHSVIEKGQTVTLRCDPISGHDNLYWYRRVMGKEIKFLLHFVKESKQDESGMPNNRFLAERTGGTYSTLKVQPAELEDSGVYFCASSQELLAGGTITDTQYFGPGTRLTVL.

The gene calls are TRBV5-1 and TRBJ1-1, with D unresolved. Trimming stripped 4 bases from V and 1 base from J, with 11 bases between. The V gene's germline CDR1 is SGHRS and CDR2 YFSETQ. This CDR3 region has 14 residues. The CDR3 spells CASSISGWNTEAFF. The CDR3 coding sequence is TGCGCCAGCAGCATCTCCGGGTGGAACACTGAAGCTTTCTTT.

The V and J genes are TRBV5-1 and TRBJ2-7, with D possibly called TRBD1 or TRBD2 (7 bases each). Germline CDR1 and CDR2: SGHRS and YFSETQ. V lost 4 bases, J lost 1 base, and 15 bases lay in between. The CDR3 spans 15 residues. The DNA of the CDR3 is TGCGCCAGCAGCCCGTACCAGGGGGGGTCCTACGAGCAGTACTTC. Encoded protein: CASSPYQGGSYEQYF.

The chain carries TRBV14 and TRBJ1-6; 12 bases align to TRBD1. Germline CDR1 is SGHDN and CDR2 is FVKESK. Unmatched junction bases numbered 14, after V lost 4 bases and J lost 7 bases. This CDR3 spans 19 amino acids. CDR3 amino acids: CASSPSAGTGGRSNSPLHF. In DNA form, the CDR3 reads TGTGCCAGCAGCCCATCGGCCGGGACAGGGGGCCGAAGCAATTCACCCCTCCACTTT. The whole variable domain, filled in from reference TRBV14 and TRBJ1-6, reads EAGVTQFPSHSVIEKGQTVTLRCDPISGHDNLYWYRRVMGKEIKFLLHFVKESKQDESGMPNNRFLAERTGGTYSTLKVQPAELEDSGVYFCASSPSAGTGGRSNSPLHFGNGTRLTVT.

V usage is TRBV19 and J usage is TRBJ2-7; D call uncertain. Germline CDR1 reads LNHDA; CDR2 reads SQIVND (reference sequence). With 8 bases removed from V and 2 bases from J, the gap between germline ends came to 13 bases. The CDR3 sequence is 13 residues long. The CDR3 loop reads CASHGAKPYEQYF. The CDR3 DNA is TGTGCCAGTCACGGAGCCAAGCCCTACGAGCAGTACTTC.

The chain recombines TRBV14 with TRBJ1-2, with D unclear. Germline CDR1 and CDR2: SGHDN and FVKESK. The CDR3 runs 11 residues. Trimming pared 1 base from V and 8 bases from J, leaving 5 bases between. The CDR3 is CASSQGWGYTF. The CDR3, as DNA: TGTGCCAGCAGCCAAGGTTGGGGCTACACCTTC. Full variable domain (outside the CDR3, taken from reference TRBV14 and TRBJ1-2): EAGVTQFPSHSVIEKGQTVTLRCDPISGHDNLYWYRRVMGKEIKFLLHFVKESKQDESGMPNNRFLAERTGGTYSTLKVQPAELEDSGVYFCASSQGWGYTFGSGTRLTVV.

Points on this clone: The sample carries other DNA sequences with the same CDR3. The chain carries TRBV27 and TRBJ2-7; 12 bases agree with TRBD2. Germline CDR1 MNHEY, CDR2 SMNVEV (reference sequence). The trim removed 5 bases at V and 4 bases at J, leaving 3 bases unmatched. The CDR3 is 14 amino acids. The CDR3, as DNA: TGTGCCAGCAGTACACTAGCGGGGGGATACGAGCAGTACTTC. Protein sequence: CASSTLAGGYEQYF.

The CDR3: CASSMPGADTQYF. DNA of the CDR3: TGTGCCAGTAGTATGCCCGGCGCAGATACGCAGTATTTT. The chain employs TRBV19 and TRBJ2-3; D gene ambiguous. The V gene's germline CDR1 is LNHDA and CDR2 SQIVND (reference sequence). The CDR3 sequence is 13 residues long. The V end lost 3 bases, the J end lost 4 bases, and 8 bases lay between the germline ends.

The chain combines TRBV14 with TRBJ2-7; TRBD1 matches at 8 bases. Germline CDR1 SGHDN, CDR2 FVKESK. Germline trimming cut 4 bases from V and 5 bases from J; bases unmatched to any gene: 10. The CDR3 sequence is 15 residues long. The CDR3 here is CASSRLTGVGNEQYF. The DNA of the CDR3 is TGTGCCAGCAGCCGTCTGACAGGGGTTGGGAACGAGCAGTACTTC. Full variable domain (remainder filled in from reference TRBV14 and TRBJ2-7): EAGVTQFPSHSVIEKGQTVTLRCDPISGHDNLYWYRRVMGKEIKFLLHFVKESKQDESGMPNNRFLAERTGGTYSTLKVQPAELEDSGVYFCASSRLTGVGNEQYFGPGTRLTVT.

CDR3 in amino acids: CASSLDGAGGTDTQYF. DNA of the CDR3: TGCGCCAGCAGCCTAGATGGAGCGGGGGGCACAGATACGCAGTATTTT. V is TRBV5-1 and J is TRBJ2-3; 8 bases are a match to TRBD2. There are 16 residues in the CDR3. Looked up from germline, CDR1 is SGHRS and CDR2 is YFSETQ. The J segment lost 1 base and the V segment lost 4 bases, leaving 8 bases of the junction unmatched.

The V gene is TRBV4-1, the J gene TRBJ2-1; D not certain. Deletions cut 0 bases from V and 0 bases from J, with 9 bases between. The CDR3 runs 16 residues. Germline assignment: CDR1 MGHRA and CDR2 YSYEKL. The CDR3 bases are TGCGCCAGCAGCCAAGAGGGCACCAGCTCCTACAATGAGCAGTTCTTC. This gives the protein CASSQEGTSSYNEQFF.

The V gene is TRBV16, the J gene TRBJ1-2; D is ambiguous. The CDR3 is 12 amino acids. Looked up from germline, CDR1 is KGHSY and CDR2 is FQNENV. Trimming removed 0 bases from V and 6 bases from J, with 5 bases in between. This CDR3 reads CASSQSTDGYTF. CDR3 nucleotides: TGTGCCAGCAGCCAATCGACGGATGGCTACACCTTC.

The sample holds one count of this clone. Other DNA sequences in this sample translate to the same CDR3. This chain connects TRBV27 to TRBJ2-7; TRBD2 matches 7 bases. The CDR3 consists of 12 residues. Germline CDR1 reads MNHEY; CDR2 reads SMNVEV (reference sequence). V shed 5 bases and J 6 bases; nucleotides not matched to a gene: 4. The CDR3 DNA reads as TGTGCCAGCAGTCTTGGCGGGGGCGAGCAGTACTTC. Translating gives CASSLGGGEQYF.

This clone appeared a single time. The chain recombines TRBV6-5 with TRBJ1-4; maybe TRBD1 (6 bases). The V end lost 4 bases, the J end lost 8 bases, and 17 bases lay between the germline ends. Germline V lookup: CDR1 MNHEY, CDR2 SVGAGI. There are 15 residues in the CDR3. For the CDR3, the DNA is TGTGCCAGCAGTTCGAATGGGGGGCTCGGAGAAAAACTGTTTTTT. Translation: CASSSNGGLGEKLFF.

This clone has a single count. The genes are TRBV4-1 and TRBJ2-7; D call uncertain. In germline, CDR1 is MGHRA, CDR2 YSYEKL. There are 14 residues in the CDR3. V shed 0 bases and J shed 1 base, with 7 bases lying between them. Here the CDR3 reads CASSQDRPSYEQYF. Here the CDR3 DNA reads TGCGCCAGCAGCCAAGATCGCCCGTCCTACGAGCAGTACTTC.

In the case of this clone: At one of its ends the junction is not consistent with the germline gene, which may arise from a read error. J is TRBJ2-2 and V is TRBV7-9; TRBD1 or TRBD2 may be the D gene (5 bases each). The CDR3 totals 14 residues. Germline V gene lookup returns CDR1 SEHNR and CDR2 FQNEAQ (reference sequence). CDR3 DNA sequence: TGTGCCAGCGGGGGTAAAGTCTTGACCGGAGAGCTGTTTTTT. Its protein product is CASGGKVLTGELFF.

The chain has TRBV27 and TRBJ2-7; 7 bases match TRBD1. Germline-derived CDR1 and CDR2 are MNHEY and SMNVEV (reference sequence). There are 14 residues in the CDR3. V shed 3 bases, J shed 4 bases, and the junction held 6 bases outside the gene matches. The CDR3 protein is CASSFRGRKYEQYF. The CDR3 DNA follows: TGTGCCAGCAGTTTTAGGGGGCGCAAGTACGAGCAGTACTTC.

The V call is TRBV5-6, the J call TRBJ2-1; TRBD2 matches at 9 bases. In germline, CDR1 is SGHDT, CDR2 YYEEEE. The CDR3 has 15 residues. V shed 6 bases and J 8 bases; nucleotides not matched to a gene: 12. CDR3 residues: CASNTLAGGGDEQFF. CDR3 coding DNA: TGTGCCAGCAACACACTAGCGGGTGGCGGGGATGAGCAGTTCTTC. Variable domain in full (rest from reference TRBV5-6 and TRBJ2-1): DAGVTQSPTHLIKTRGQQVTLRCSPKSGHDTVSWYQQALGQGPQFIFQYYEEEERQRGNFPDRFSGHQFPNYSSELNVNALLLGDSALYLCASNTLAGGGDEQFFGPGTRLTVL.

The chain carries TRBV27 and TRBJ2-3; possibly TRBD2 for D (5 bases). This CDR3 comprises 15 residues. V lost 5 bases and J lost 2, with 14 bases in between. Germline V lookup: CDR1 MNHEY, CDR2 SMNVEV (reference sequence). CDR3 residues: CASSRAETLTDTQYF. CDR3 in DNA: TGTGCCAGCAGTCGAGCGGAAACTCTCACAGATACGCAGTATTTT.

The chain has TRBV4-1 and TRBJ2-3; the match to TRBD2 covers 7 bases. Losses at the gene ends were 0 bases for V and 2 bases for J; bases not matched to a gene: 5. Germline CDR1 reads MGHRA; CDR2 reads YSYEKL. CDR3 length: 16 residues. DNA for the CDR3: TGCGCCAGCAGCCAAGATCGCAGCGGGGCCACAGATACGCAGTATTTT. Translation gives CASSQDRSGATDTQYF.

The rearrangement joins TRBV7-9 to TRBJ2-7, with D perhaps assigned TRBD1 or TRBD2 (5 bases each). The V end lost 1 base, the J end lost 0 bases, and 13 bases lay between the germline ends. The CDR3 spans 16 residues. Germline V lookup: CDR1 SEHNR, CDR2 FQNEAQ (reference sequence). In DNA, the CDR3 is TGTGCCAGCAGCTTAGGGTGGGACCCAAACTCCTACGAGCAGTACTTC. Protein sequence: CASSLGWDPNSYEQYF. Looking up the rest from reference TRBV7-9 and TRBJ2-7 gives the full variable domain: DTGVSQNPRHKITKRGQNVTFRCDPISEHNRLYWYRQTLGQGPEFLTYFQNEAQLEKSRLLSDRFSAERPKGSFSTLEIQRTEQGDSAMYLCASSLGWDPNSYEQYFGPGTRLTVT.